A selection of T cell receptor beta chains follows, all from one sample in a study of T cells in Graves' hyperthyroidism and ophthalmopathy. TCRdb used MiXCR to reprocess the multiplex PCR reads, holding one entry per CDR3 protein. The sample records about 560,000 distinct CDR3 sequences, 15% to 20% being singletons. Sequencing input: blood. The source is a woman between 18 and 29 years old with Graves' hyperthyroidism. Both conserved end residues are part of each CDR3.

cdr3_aa: CASSQVGLGETQYF
v_call: TRBV11-2

cdr3_aa: CACPRLHGNTESFF
v_call: TRBV30

cdr3_aa: CASSLVSGRASYNEQLF
v_call: TRBV5-1

cdr3_aa: CASSLNFGADTEAFF
v_call: TRBV7-2

cdr3_aa: CASSHTLGHYTF
v_call: TRBV14

cdr3_aa: CSVENEESYEQYF
v_call: TRBV29-1

cdr3_aa: CASSPYDGNTEASF
v_call: TRBV18

cdr3_aa: CASSPRPYEQYF
v_call: TRBV12-3/TRBV12-4

cdr3_aa: CASRAGKGADTQYF
v_call: TRBV2

cdr3_aa: CASSPTAGGYEQYF
v_call: TRBV12-3/TRBV12-4

cdr3_aa: CASSQGRTGHEQFF
v_call: TRBV3-1

cdr3_aa: CASSPTDRVGTEAFF
v_call: TRBV13

cdr3_aa: CASSVPLRGYTF
v_call: TRBV5-6

cdr3_aa: CASKTSGDQETQYF
v_call: TRBV12-3/TRBV12-4

cdr3_aa: CASSFGRLSLSQNEKLFF
v_call: TRBV12-3/TRBV12-4

cdr3_aa: CASSNRGRSGYTF
v_call: TRBV27

cdr3_aa: CASSPRAAGVAYNEQFF
v_call: TRBV7-2

cdr3_aa: CASSRLGGYSEAFF
v_call: TRBV4-3

cdr3_aa: CASRSRASTQHEQFF
v_call: TRBV12-3/TRBV12-4

cdr3_aa: CASSTTSPSWGDTQYF
v_call: TRBV12-3/TRBV12-4

cdr3_aa: CASSSSTSTDTQYF
v_call: TRBV2

cdr3_aa: CSVADRAKNIQYF
v_call: TRBV29-1

cdr3_aa: CASSLAGYGYNEQFF
v_call: TRBV7-2

cdr3_aa: CAISEADGGHYGYTF
v_call: TRBV10-3

cdr3_aa: CASSQEAQAYGYTF
v_call: TRBV4-3

cdr3_aa: CASGLVGTGGGIFTEAFF
v_call: TRBV12-5